This TCR beta chain was captured by sequencing in a study of blood T cells in healthy people across ages (dated by TCRdb to about 2015). For the study in its entirety: In model experiments, template switching captured roughly one uniquely barcoded TCR beta cDNA molecule for every two T cells. The study measured age-related changes in TCR beta repertoire diversity using deep sequencing normalized with unique cDNA molecular identifiers. Donors were grouped into four age groups: young (average roughly 17 years), middle-aged (less than 40), aged (approximately 67) and long-lived (just over 80). To avoid experimental bias, donors of different ages were distributed randomly across sequencing lanes. The study analyzed two additional independent replicas of 1 million unique cDNA reads from the same blood draw for two donors, one aged 18 to 29 and one aged 80 or older.

The paper as a whole reports these results and caveats: Estimates of total diversity based on one million sequenced T cells were regarded as lower bounds and as underestimates. The CMV infection status of donors was not known, potentially confounding age-related changes in expanded clonotypes. Observed TCR beta diversity per million T cells fell roughly linearly with age, and a significant reduction was already apparent by age about 36. There was a strong correlation between observed TCR beta diversity and the percentage of naive T cells measured by flow cytometry. Because profiling used bulk unsorted PBMCs, naive and antigen-experienced compartments could not be compared conclusively. Compared with the aged group, more naive CD4+ T cells, fewer expanded clones and increased TCR diversity were shown by the long-lived group, suggesting age selection.

Clipping removes 8 bases from V and 3 bases from J, with 9 as the unmatched junction base count. From its cysteine to its phenylalanine, the CDR3 spans 14 amino acids. Of all the DNA, just the CDR3 is kept, 42 bases in frame from base 1. Per the germline V gene, MNHEY is the CDR1 and SVGAGI is the CDR2. As for this clonotype: What this receptor recognizes is not known. Base quality data are lacking; no much larger clone is found one base away.

Preparation of the library involved 5' RACE. TCRdb names Illumina HiSeq 2500 as the instrument used. A second PCR of roughly 6 to 11 cycles was run with a J-beta primer mix and a sample-barcoded 5' primer. Each TCR beta cDNA molecule received a unique molecular identifier from a template-switch 5' adaptor carrying 12 random nucleotides. Each sample yielded at least 3 million CDR3-containing paired-end reads. All of the RNA was converted into first-strand cDNA using the Mint cDNA synthesis kit, with a TRBC-specific oligonucleotide serving as the primer. Following uracil-DNA glycosylase treatment, a first 18-cycle PCR with universal primers M1SS and BC2_uni_R was performed on all cDNA. Per the authors' processing: Normalization of each sample was performed by random selection of 1 million high-quality reads, each carrying a distinct molecular identifier. Reads with shared molecular identifiers were discarded instead of being binned into consensus sequences. CDR3 identification, clonotype clustering and error correction used MiTCR with a Q25 quality threshold and the strictest error-elimination algorithm. A nonparametric unseen species model with Euler transformation was used to estimate lower-bound total TCR beta diversity. Using fastp trimming at Q25 and MiXCR clonotype assembly, TCRdb reanalyzed the public sequencing data and kept in-frame beta chains. Each CDR3 protein gets just one entry, which takes the most common genes and DNA from the rows behind it. These V and J calls rely on TCRdb rather than the paper's analysis. Here the sample has under 850,000 distinct CDR3 sequences; approximately 35% occur a single time. 10% to 15% of the sample is held by the ten biggest clonotypes.

Systemically healthy Caucasian individuals from Russia, around 38 in total and aged roughly 6 to 90 years, were included as donors. Each donor gave around 9.5 milliliters of peripheral blood, collected into EDTA-treated Vacutainer tubes. PBMCs were isolated by Ficoll-Paque density-gradient centrifugation, with at least 6 million obtained per sample. Trizol reagent was used to extract total RNA from the PBMCs, yielding at least 5.5 micrograms per sample. Naive CD45RAhigh/CD27high T cell percentages were measured by flow cytometry on a PBMC aliquot from every donor. The sample consisted of blood. The sequence joins TRBV6-5 to TRBJ2-7; 8 central nucleotides agree with TRBD1. The clonotype originates from a young man in good health. This receptor has the CDR3 CASCPGRGLYEQYF. The bases read TGTGCCAGCTGTCCGGGCAGGGGGCTCTACGAGCAGTACTTC.